This T cell receptor (beta chain) was sequenced during a study of shared clonotypes between healthy human individuals. The method was immunoSEQ multiplex PCR; TCRdb's version includes in-frame clones alone and lacks a portion of them. The sample carries 950,000 to 1,200,000 clones, around 77% recorded once. This clone appeared a few times. The junction had 6 bases not matched to a gene; V was cut back by 5 bases and J by 7 bases. This CDR3 contains 16 residues. Germline V gives CDR1 MDHEN, CDR2 SYDVKM. Sequencing was performed on memory CD4+ T cells from PBMCs. Subset meaning: CD45RA-negative fraction. This clonotype originated in a man aged 18 to 30 in good health. Some clones in this sample may be carry-over from other donors' samples. This rearrangement joins TRBV28 to TRBJ2-2; 14 bases line up with TRBD2. The CDR3 here is CASSRGLAGAGGELFF. The CDR3 DNA reads TGTGCCAGCAGTCGGGGACTAGCGGGGGCGGGCGGGGAGCTGTTTTTT. Full variable domain (rest looked up from reference TRBV28 and TRBJ2-2): DVKVTQSSRYLVKRTGEKVFLECVQDMDHENMFWYRQDPGLGLRLIYFSYDVKMKEKGDIPEGYSVSREKKERFSLILESASTNQTSMYLCASSRGLAGAGGELFFGEGSRLTVL.